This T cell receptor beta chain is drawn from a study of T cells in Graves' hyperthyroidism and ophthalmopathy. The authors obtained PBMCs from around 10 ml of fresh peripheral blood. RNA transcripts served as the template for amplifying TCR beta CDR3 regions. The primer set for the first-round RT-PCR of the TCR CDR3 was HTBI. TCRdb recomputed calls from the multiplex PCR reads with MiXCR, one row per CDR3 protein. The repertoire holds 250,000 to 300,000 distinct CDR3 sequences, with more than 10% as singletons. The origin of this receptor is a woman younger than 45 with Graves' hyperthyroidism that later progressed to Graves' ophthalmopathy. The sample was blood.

CDR3 bases: TGTGCCAGCAACCCCGGGACTCAGGAGACCCAGTACTTC. As protein: CASNPGTQETQYF. This rearrangement joins TRBV9 to TRBJ2-5; perhaps TRBD2 as D (6 bases). Trimming took off 6 bases at V and 5 bases at J, with 14 bases between the two ends. The germline gives CDR1 SGDLS, CDR2 YYNGEE. The CDR3 consists of 13 residues.